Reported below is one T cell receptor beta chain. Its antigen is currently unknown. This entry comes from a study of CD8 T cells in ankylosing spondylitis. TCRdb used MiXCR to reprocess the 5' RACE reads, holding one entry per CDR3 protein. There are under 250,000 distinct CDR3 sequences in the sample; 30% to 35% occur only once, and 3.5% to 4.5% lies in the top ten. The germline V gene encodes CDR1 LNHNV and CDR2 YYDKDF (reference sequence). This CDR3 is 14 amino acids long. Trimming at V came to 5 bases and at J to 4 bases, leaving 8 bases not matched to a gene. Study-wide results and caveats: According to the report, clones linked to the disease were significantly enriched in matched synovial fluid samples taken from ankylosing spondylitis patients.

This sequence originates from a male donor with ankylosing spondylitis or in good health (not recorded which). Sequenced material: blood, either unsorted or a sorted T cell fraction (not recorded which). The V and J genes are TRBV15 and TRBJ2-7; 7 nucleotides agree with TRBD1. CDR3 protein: CATSSRDRQYEQYF. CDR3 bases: TGTGCCACCAGCTCCCGGGACAGACAATACGAGCAGTACTTC.